This T cell receptor beta chain came from a study of cytomegalovirus exposure and HLA in healthy donors. It was with 60 Vbeta and 13 Jbeta primers that the PCR ran. Some clones are missing from TCRdb's copy, which holds only in-frame ones; the method was immunoSEQ multiplex PCR. The sample shows some 94,000 clones, around 77% of them seen only once. Per germline, CDR1 SGHKS and CDR2 YYEKEE (reference sequence). The CDR3 is 15 amino acids. V trimming: 3 bases; J trimming: 6 bases; junction bases outside the gene matches: 4. At collection, donors were nominally healthy, but unrecorded immune exposures were probable.

The material sequenced was PBMCs. The chain employs TRBV5-5 and TRBJ2-3; 13 nucleotides agree with TRBD2. This TCR came from a man aged 40-49 years in good health and CMV-seronegative. CDR3 sequence reads: CASSSRTSGSDTQYF. The CDR3 DNA reads as TGTGCCAGCAGCTCGCGGACTAGCGGGAGTGATACGCAGTATTTT.